Sequencing of this T cell receptor (beta chain) was carried out in a study of blood T cell repertoires in COVID-19. Some clones are missing from TCRdb's copy, which holds only in-frame ones; the method was immunoSEQ multiplex PCR. The sample has approximately 100,000 clones; around 93% are singletons. Trimming took off 3 bases at V and 1 base at J, with 9 bases between the two ends. Germline lookup yields CDR1 MRHNA and CDR2 SNTAGT. CDR3 size: 14 residues. This clonotype was obtained from a man aged 50-59 years with acute or convalescent COVID-19. The sequenced material came from peripheral blood. V gene TRBV6-4 combines with J gene TRBJ1-2; the D is unclear. The CDR3 DNA reads as TGTGCCAGCAGTGATTACCCAGTTAACTATGGCTACACCTTC. This encodes CASSDYPVNYGYTF.